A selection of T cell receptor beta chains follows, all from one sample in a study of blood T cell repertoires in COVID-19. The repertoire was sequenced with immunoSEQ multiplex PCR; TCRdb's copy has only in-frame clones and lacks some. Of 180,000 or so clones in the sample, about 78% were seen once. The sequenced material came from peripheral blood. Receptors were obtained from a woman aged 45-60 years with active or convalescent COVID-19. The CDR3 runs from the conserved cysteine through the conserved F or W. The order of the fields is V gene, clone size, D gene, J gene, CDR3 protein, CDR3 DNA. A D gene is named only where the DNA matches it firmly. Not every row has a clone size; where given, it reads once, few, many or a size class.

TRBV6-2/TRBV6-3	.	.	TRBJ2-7	CASSRPSQYEQYF	TGTGCCAGCAGTCGCCCTTCACAATACGAGCAGTACTTC
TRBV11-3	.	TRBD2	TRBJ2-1	CASSLDRGTSGGPEQFF	TGTGCCAGCAGCTTAGATAGAGGGACTAGCGGGGGGCCTGAGCAGTTCTTC
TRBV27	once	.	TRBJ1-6	CASSFGNSPLHF	TGTGCCAGCAGTTTCGGGAATTCACCCCTCCACTTT
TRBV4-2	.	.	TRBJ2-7	CASSQDFGGNSYEQYF	TGTGCCAGCAGCCAAGATTTTGGCGGGAACTCCTACGAGCAGTACTTC
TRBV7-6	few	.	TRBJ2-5	CASSLGQGETQYF	TGTGCCAGCAGCTTGGGGCAGGGTGAGACCCAGTACTTC
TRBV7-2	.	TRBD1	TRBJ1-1	CASSSDRGRVAFF	TGTGCCAGCAGCAGCGACAGGGGGCGCGTAGCTTTCTTT
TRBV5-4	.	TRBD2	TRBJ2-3	CASSLASGSQTDTQYF	TGTGCCAGCAGCTTGGCTAGCGGGAGCCAGACAGATACGCAGTATTTT
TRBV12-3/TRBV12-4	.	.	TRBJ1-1	CASRLSMNTEAFF	TGTGCCAGCAGGCTCTCTATGAACACTGAAGCTTTCTTT
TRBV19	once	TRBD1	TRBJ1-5	CASNLVRGRNQPQHF	TGTGCCAGTAATCTTGTCAGGGGGCGAAACCAGCCCCAGCATTTT
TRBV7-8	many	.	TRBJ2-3	CASSLESYLNTQYF	TGTGCCAGCAGCTTAGAGAGCTATCTTAATACGCAGTATTTT
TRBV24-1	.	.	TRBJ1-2	CATSDPRTDGNYGYTF	TGTGCCACCAGTGACCCTCGGACAGACGGAAACTATGGCTACACCTTC
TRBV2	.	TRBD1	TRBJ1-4	CASNERGQANEKLFF	TGTGCCAGCAATGAGAGGGGACAGGCTAATGAAAAACTGTTTTTT
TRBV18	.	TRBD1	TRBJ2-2	CASSPIQPGGVTGELFF	TGTGCCAGCTCCCCCATCCAACCAGGGGGTGTCACCGGGGAGCTGTTTTTT
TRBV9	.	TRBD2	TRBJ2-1	CASSGETSGRIEPWDNEQFF	TGTGCCAGCAGCGGGGAGACTAGCGGGCGCATCGAACCGTGGGACAATGAGCAGTTCTTC
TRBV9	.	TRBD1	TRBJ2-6	CASSSRQGARGANVLTF	TGTGCCAGCAGCTCCAGACAGGGGGCGAGGGGGGCCAACGTCCTGACTTTC
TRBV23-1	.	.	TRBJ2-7	CASIPGLVYEQYF	TGCGCCAGCATACCAGGGTTGGTCTACGAGCAGTACTTC
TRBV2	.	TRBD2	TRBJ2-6	CASSVGGAGANVLTF	TGTGCCAGCAGTGTGGGAGGGGCTGGGGCCAACGTCCTGACTTTC
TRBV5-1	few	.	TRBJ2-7	CASSLGGAGTVRYEQYF	TGCGCCAGCAGCTTGGGTGGGGCGGGGACGGTCCGGTACGAGCAGTACTTC
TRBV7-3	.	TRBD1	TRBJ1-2	CASSLGTVGGYTF	TGTGCCAGCAGCTTAGGGACAGTGGGTGGCTACACCTTC
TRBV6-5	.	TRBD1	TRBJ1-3	CASSNPGTEANTIYF	TGTGCCAGCAGTAACCCCGGGACAGAGGCAAACACCATATATTTT
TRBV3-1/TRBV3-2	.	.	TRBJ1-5	CASSQDAVGNQPQHF	TGTGCCAGCAGCCAAGATGCGGTTGGCAATCAGCCCCAGCATTTT
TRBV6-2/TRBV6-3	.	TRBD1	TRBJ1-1	CASSLDTRQGTLNTEAFF	TGTGCCAGCAGCCTCGACACTCGACAGGGGACCCTGAACACTGAAGCTTTCTTT
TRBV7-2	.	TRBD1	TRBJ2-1	CASSRGQGLGEQFF	TGTGCCAGCAGCCGCGGACAGGGTCTGGGGGAGCAGTTCTTC
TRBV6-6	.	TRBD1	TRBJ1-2	CASSKGTGGTHGYTF	TGTGCCAGCAGTAAGGGGACAGGGGGGACGCATGGCTACACCTTC
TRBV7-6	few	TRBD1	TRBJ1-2	CASSANRGQGNGYTF	TGTGCCAGCAGCGCGAACAGGGGGCAGGGGAATGGCTACACCTTC
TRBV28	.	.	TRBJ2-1	CASSRLTSLLGNEQFF	TGTGCCAGCAGCCGCCTAACTAGCCTCTTGGGGAATGAGCAGTTCTTC
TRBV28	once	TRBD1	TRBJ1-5	CASRPDRGGNQPQHF	TGTGCCAGCAGACCAGACAGGGGAGGCAATCAGCCCCAGCATTTT
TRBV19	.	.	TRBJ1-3	CASSSRVSSGNTIYF	TGTGCCAGTAGTTCTCGGGTGAGCTCTGGAAACACCATATATTTT
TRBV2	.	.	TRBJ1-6	CASTREDNSPLHF	TGTGCCAGCACCAGGGAAGATAATTCACCCCTCCACTTT